The sequence of this T cell receptor (beta chain) was determined in a study of shared clonotypes between healthy human individuals. Study results and caveats: Among donors, sharing of clonotypes was expected to be affected by sequencing depth. Relative to their counterparts shared across all four donors, non-shared clonotypes exhibited diminished generation probabilities.

A deep-level run was used for the assay. Generated by immunoSEQ multiplex PCR, the TCRdb table keeps only in-frame clones and is missing some. The data hold approximately 2.5 million clones, with 93% observed a single time. Germline values: CDR1 SQVTM, CDR2 ANQGSEA. This CDR3 region has 14 residues. The junction had 9 bases not matched to a gene; V was cut back by 2 bases and J by 7 bases. Note on this clone: Its target is not known.

Material: naive CD4+ T cells from PBMCs. The subset was: CD45RA+ positively selected. This clonotype was obtained from a man younger than 30 in good health. Some clones in this sample may be carry-over from other donors' samples. This chain connects TRBV29-1 to TRBJ1-2; 8 bases are shared with TRBD1. The CDR3 reads CSVEISTGVGGYTF. The CDR3 nucleotides read TGCAGCGTTGAAATTTCGACAGGGGTGGGTGGCTACACCTTC.